Listed here are 30 T cell receptor beta chains from one sample, sequenced in a study of siplizumab effects on memory and regulatory T cells. Here immunoSEQ multiplex PCR was the method, and the copy in TCRdb shows in-frame clones only, minus some. Of some 100,000 clones listed, approximately 91% are singletons. Sequencing was done on a sample of CD4+ T cells sorted from blood. These receptors came from a human donor in good health.

This clone was seen once. The chain uses TRBV28 and TRBJ1-2; no clear D. In germline, CDR1 is MDHEN, CDR2 SYDVKM. Trimming left V 3 bases short and J 0 bases short, with 5 bases between. The CDR3 sequence is 13 residues long. The CDR3 spells CASSFGSNYGYTF. The CDR3 nucleotides read TGTGCCAGCAGTTTCGGCTCTAACTATGGCTACACCTTC.

This clone appeared a single time. The chain combines TRBV2 with TRBJ1-1, with TRBD1 matching over 9 bases. V gave up 7 bases and J gave up 5 bases; unmatched junction bases: 8. The CDR3 contains 14 residues. Germline V gene data show CDR1 as SNHLY and CDR2 as FYNNEI. The CDR3 bases are TGTGCCAGCAAATTCGGACAGGGGCCAACTGAAGCTTTCTTT. It yields the protein CASKFGQGPTEAFF. Looking up the rest from reference TRBV2 and TRBJ1-1 gives the full variable domain: EPEVTQTPSHQVTQMGQEVILRCVPISNHLYFYWYRQILGQKVEFLVSFYNNEISEKSEIFDDQFSVERPDGSNFTLKIRSTKLEDSAMYFCASKFGQGPTEAFFGQGTRLTVV.

V is TRBV5-1 and J is TRBJ1-3, with D perhaps TRBD1 (5 bases). Trimming cost V 0 bases and J 2 bases, with 18 bases left between them. This CDR3 contains 18 residues. Germline V gene lookup returns CDR1 SGHRS and CDR2 YFSETQ. The CDR3 loop reads CASSLDSGLFNTGNTIYF. The CDR3 DNA is TGCGCCAGCAGCTTGGACTCGGGACTCTTTAACACTGGAAACACCATATATTTT.

The rearrangement links TRBV5-1 to TRBJ2-3, with TRBD1 matching 8 bases. V lost 4 bases to trimming and J lost 1 base; unmatched junction nucleotides: 2. Germline V gene sequence: CDR1 SGHRS, CDR2 YFSETQ. The CDR3 length is 14 residues. CDR3 sequence: CASSKDRGTDTQYF. DNA for the CDR3: TGCGCCAGCAGCAAGGACAGGGGCACAGATACGCAGTATTTT. Full variable domain (outside the CDR3, taken from reference TRBV5-1 and TRBJ2-3): KAGVTQTPRYLIKTRGQQVTLSCSPISGHRSVSWYQQTPGQGLQFLFEYFSETQRNKGNFPGRFSGRQFSNSRSEMNVSTLELGDSALYLCASSKDRGTDTQYFGPGTRLTVL.

The V gene is TRBV12-5, the J gene TRBJ2-3, with TRBD2 as a possible D gene (5 bases). The germline V gene encodes CDR1 LGHNT and CDR2 FRNRAP. There are 13 residues in the CDR3. The V end lost 7 bases, the J end lost 5 bases, and 13 bases lay between the germline ends. Here the CDR3 DNA reads TGTGCTAGTGCGGCCCTAGCAGAAGATACGCAGTATTTT. This gives the protein CASAALAEDTQYF.

The chain uses TRBV27 and TRBJ2-3; a weak D match, TRBD2 (7 bases). Germline-derived CDR1 and CDR2 are MNHEY and SMNVEV (reference sequence). V was trimmed by 7 bases and J by 5 bases, leaving 16 bases between them. This CDR3 has 14 residues. CDR3 DNA sequence: TGTGCCAGCACCTTGGGGGGGGCTGTAGATACGCAGTATTTT. Residues: CASTLGGAVDTQYF.

The chain couples TRBV5-1 to TRBJ2-3, with 11 positions matching TRBD2. With 4 bases clipped from V and 5 bases from J, the junction kept 9 bases outside the gene matches. The CDR3 covers 16 residues. The germline gives CDR1 SGHRS, CDR2 YFSETQ. CDR3 protein: CASSPRGSGGGDTQYF. The CDR3, as DNA: TGCGCCAGCAGCCCCCGTGGTAGCGGGGGGGGAGATACGCAGTATTTT.

The chain carries TRBV6-6 and TRBJ2-5; D possibly corresponds to TRBD1 (6 bases). Trimming removed 5 bases from V and 3 bases from J, with 19 bases in between. Per the germline V gene, CDR1 is MNHNY and CDR2 is SVGAGI (reference sequence). The CDR3 is 16 residues long. The CDR3: CASSSPSQGPKETQYF. The CDR3 nucleotides read TGTGCCAGCAGTAGCCCGTCCCAGGGGCCTAAAGAGACCCAGTACTTC.

The genes are TRBV28 and TRBJ1-2; D might be TRBD1 (5 bases). This CDR3 is 14 amino acids long. Germline loops: CDR1 MDHEN, CDR2 SYDVKM. V was trimmed by 8 bases and J by 2 bases, leaving 15 bases between them. The CDR3 coding sequence is TGTGCCAGCCTGGGGACGGGGGAGAACTATGGCTACACCTTC. This codes for CASLGTGENYGYTF.

The chain combines TRBV29-1 with TRBJ2-2; no reliable D call. The V gene's germline CDR1 is SQVTM and CDR2 ANQGSEA. CDR3 length: 12 residues. With 6 bases removed from V and 6 bases from J, the gap between germline ends came to 11 bases. CDR3 bases: TGCAGCGTCCGCGTGGTCTCCGGGGAGCTGTTTTTT. Protein sequence: CSVRVVSGELFF.

The V and J genes are TRBV2 and TRBJ1-5; 7 bases align to TRBD1. This CDR3 has 13 amino acids. Trimming took 8 bases from V and 6 from J; bases not matched to a gene: 7. CDR1 is SNHLY, CDR2 FYNNEI, per germline. Written as DNA, the CDR3 is TGTGCCAGCCATAACAGGGGATCTCAGCCCCAGCATTTT. Translated, it gives CASHNRGSQPQHF.

The V gene is TRBV7-2, the J gene TRBJ1-5; 9 positions match TRBD1. V lost 2 bases, J lost 6 bases, and 8 bases stayed unmatched. Germline V gene sequence: CDR1 SGHTA, CDR2 FQGNSA. The CDR3 covers 16 residues. DNA of the CDR3: TGTGCCAGCAGCTTAACCTCCGGGACAGGGAGTCAGCCCCAGCATTTT. Translating it yields CASSLTSGTGSQPQHF.

V and J are TRBV21-1 and TRBJ2-1; the table's D call, TRBD2, has no DNA check behind it. TRBV21-1 is shown as a pseudogene. This CDR3 is built from 13 residues. The CDR3 sequence: CASSSREVNEQFF. The CDR3 nucleotides are TGTGCCAGCAGCTCGCGGGAGGTAAATGAGCAGTTCTTC.

The genes are TRBV2 and TRBJ1-1, with D possibly matching TRBD1 (5 bases). The CDR3 contains 14 residues. CDR1 is SNHLY, CDR2 FYNNEI, per germline. Deletions cut 5 bases from V and 3 bases from J, with 13 bases between. CDR3 nucleotides: TGTGCCAGCAGTAGGCCAGGGTGGGACACTGAAGCTTTCTTT. It yields the protein CASSRPGWDTEAFF.

This sequence joins TRBV27 and TRBJ2-7; 7 positions match TRBD1. The V gene end was trimmed by 8 bases and the J gene end by 2 bases; junction bases not matched to a gene: 15. From germline, CDR1 is MNHEY and CDR2 SMNVEV (reference sequence). This CDR3 has 16 residues. The CDR3 DNA reads TGTGCCAGCCGGAAACAGGGGATTAGTTCTGCCTACGAGCAGTACTTC. This codes for CASRKQGISSAYEQYF.

The rearrangement links TRBV5-6 to TRBJ1-1; 7 nucleotides match TRBD1. J gave up 0 bases and V 1 base, and 9 bases lay outside the gene matches. Germline V gene lookup returns CDR1 SGHDT and CDR2 YYEEEE. There are 17 residues in the CDR3. The CDR3 sequence: CASSLRQGFSVNTEAFF. DNA for the CDR3: TGTGCCAGCAGCTTGCGACAGGGTTTCTCGGTGAACACTGAAGCTTTCTTT.

CDR3 DNA sequence: TGTGCCAGCCGACAGGGGGCGCGAGGGGCTAATGAAAAACTGTTTTTT. It encodes CASRQGARGANEKLFF. The rearrangement uses TRBV27 and TRBJ1-4; TRBD1 aligns across 10 bases. The CDR3 extends over 16 amino acids. CDR1 is MNHEY, CDR2 SMNVEV, per germline (reference sequence). After removal of 8 bases from V and 3 bases from J, the junction contained 9 bases not matched to a gene.

This chain connects TRBV2 to TRBJ1-5; D is undetermined. Germline V gene sequence: CDR1 SNHLY, CDR2 FYNNEI. Trimming took 7 bases from V and 5 from J, leaving 9 bases between them. This CDR3 is 12 amino acids long. The DNA of the CDR3 is TGTGCCAGCAAGGGAGAGGATCAGCCCCAGCATTTT. This translates into CASKGEDQPQHF.

This clone was found once. The V call is TRBV10-3, the J call TRBJ1-4; 7 nucleotides line up with TRBD1. This CDR3 comprises 13 residues. The ends lost 3 bases at V and 8 bases at J; junction bases unmatched: 3. CDR1 and CDR2 (germline): ENHRY, SYGVKD. The CDR3 is CAISDRGAEKLFF. CDR3 sequence (DNA): TGTGCCATCAGTGACAGGGGGGCGGAAAAACTGTTTTTT.

The CDR3 reads CASSLGQGMNTEAFF. The CDR3 nucleotides are TGTGCCAGCTCACTCGGACAGGGAATGAACACTGAAGCTTTCTTT. V gene TRBV18 combines with J gene TRBJ1-1; TRBD1 matches at 8 bases. The ends lost 4 bases at V and 0 bases at J; junction bases unmatched: 4. The CDR3 is 15 residues long. The germline gives CDR1 KGHSH, CDR2 LQKENI.

The V and J genes are TRBV7-7 and TRBJ1-1; the D gene is possibly TRBD1 (6 bases). The CDR3 sequence is 15 residues long. The V gene lost 5 bases and the J gene lost 5 bases, with 18 bases spanning the gap. CDR1 and CDR2 (germline): SSHAT, FNYEAQ (reference sequence). The CDR3 DNA reads TGTGCCAGCAGCCCGATTGGGGGAGGGGGGACTGAAGCTTTCTTT. This encodes CASSPIGGGGTEAFF.

This chain joins TRBV30 and TRBJ2-3; D is perhaps TRBD2 (5 bases). Per germline, CDR1 GTSNPN and CDR2 SVGIG (reference sequence). This CDR3 has 12 amino acids. Trimming took 4 bases from V and 6 from J, leaving 11 bases between them. Here the CDR3 DNA reads TGTGCCTGGAAGAGGGCGGCCGATACGCAGTATTTT. Protein sequence: CAWKRAADTQYF.

J is TRBJ2-3 and V is TRBV5-4; 7 positions agree with TRBD1. The germline CDR1 and CDR2 sequences are SGHNT and YYREEE (reference sequence). This CDR3 is built from 17 residues. Trimming took 4 bases from V and 3 from J; bases not matched to a gene: 14. The CDR3 DNA reads as TGTGCCAGCAGCGTTGTGTTGGCCGGGACAGTAACAGATACGCAGTATTTT. Protein: CASSVVLAGTVTDTQYF.

The J gene is TRBJ1-6, the V gene TRBV7-9; 7 bases align to TRBD1. CDR1 is SEHNR and CDR2 is FQNEAQ in the germline V gene (reference sequence). The CDR3 is 14 amino acids. V shed 6 bases and J 7 bases; nucleotides not matched to a gene: 6. The DNA for the CDR3 is TGTGCCAGCAGTCCGGGGACAGAGAATTCACCCCTCCACTTT. Protein sequence: CASSPGTENSPLHF. The full variable domain, its missing parts supplied by reference TRBV7-9 and TRBJ1-6, is DTGVSQNPRHKITKRGQNVTFRCDPISEHNRLYWYRQTLGQGPEFLTYFQNEAQLEKSRLLSDRFSAERPKGSFSTLEIQRTEQGDSAMYLCASSPGTENSPLHFGNGTRLTVT.

This clone was found a few times. This chain connects TRBV6-1 to TRBJ2-5, with D tentatively TRBD1 (6 bases). Between the trimmed V and J ends, which lost 2 bases and 4 bases, there was a span of 14 bases. This CDR3 region has 15 residues. Germline V gene lookup returns CDR1 MNHNS and CDR2 SASEGT. The CDR3 region has the DNA TGTGCCAGCAGTGAAACCTGGGGGCGGCGAGAGACCCAGTACTTC. This encodes CASSETWGRRETQYF.

This chain connects TRBV30 to TRBJ1-3, with D perhaps matching TRBD1 (6 bases). This CDR3 is 14 amino acids long. The V and J ends lost 3 bases and 2 bases respectively, with 11 bases between them. Germline CDR1 is GTSNPN and CDR2 is SVGIG (reference sequence). The CDR3 sequence is CAWSKGGTGNTIYF. The CDR3 DNA is TGTGCCTGGAGCAAAGGGGGTACTGGAAACACCATATATTTT.

The count of this clone is one. The chain joins TRBV2 to TRBJ2-3, with TRBD2 matching over 7 bases. The CDR3 spans 14 residues. CDR1 SNHLY and CDR2 FYNNEI come from the germline V gene. V shed 7 bases and J 3 bases; nucleotides not matched to a gene: 7. The CDR3 DNA reads TGTGCCAGCAATGTGGGGGGGGGTACAGATACGCAGTATTTT. Translation gives CASNVGGGTDTQYF.

The chain is built from TRBV10-3 and TRBJ2-5; 8 nucleotides agree with TRBD2. The CDR3 is 14 residues long. Germline assignment: CDR1 ENHRY and CDR2 SYGVKD. The J segment lost 4 bases and the V segment lost 2 bases, leaving 3 bases of the junction unmatched. Written as DNA, the CDR3 is TGTGCCATCAGTGAGGTTAGCGGGGTAGAGACCCAGTACTTC. This sequence encodes CAISEVSGVETQYF.

On this clone: One end of the junction fails to match germline, which may point to a read error. The chain couples TRBV9 to TRBJ2-7; TRBD1 matches 8 bases. The germline CDR1 and CDR2 sequences are SGDLS and YYNGEE. The length of the CDR3 is 14 residues. The CDR3 here is CASSVAGGSHEQYF. DNA of the CDR3: TGTGCCAGCAGCGTAGCAGGGGGCTCCCACGAGCAGTACTTC.

The chain recombines TRBV6-4 with TRBJ2-1; 12 positions agree with TRBD2. With V trimmed by 2 bases and J by 6 bases, 2 bases remained unmatched. There are 15 residues in the CDR3. The germline V gene encodes CDR1 MRHNA and CDR2 SNTAGT. The CDR3 region has the DNA TGTGCCAGCAGTGACCTAGCGGGGGGGCCCAATGAGCAGTTCTTC. Residues: CASSDLAGGPNEQFF.